These 5 T cell receptor beta chains came from one sample sequenced in a study of T-cell memory formation after mild COVID-19. Via MiXCR, TCRdb re-called the 5' RACE reads, giving one row per CDR3 protein. This sample carries about 600,000 distinct CDR3 sequences, 20% to 25% of them seen once, and the ten largest clones take roughly 8.3%. Specimen: PBMCs or a T cell subset sorted from them (not recorded which). All receptors derive from an adult woman who had mild COVID-19 (a few samples of this study predate the infection). Cell type and time point are not known.

This clonotype has only a few counts. At one end the junction does not follow the germline gene, possibly because of a read error. The chain is built from TRBV20-1 and TRBJ1-2; 8 positions agree with TRBD1. Germline CDR1 reads DFQATT; CDR2 reads SNEGSKA (reference sequence). The CDR3 runs to 10 residues. The CDR3 spells CSASGGQVYF. The CDR3 region has the DNA TGCAGTGCTAGTGGGGGACAGGTTTACTTC.

The chain carries TRBV27 and TRBJ2-7, with D unresolved. The CDR3 spans 12 residues. The V and J ends lost 6 bases and 4 bases respectively, with 10 bases between them. From germline, CDR1 is MNHEY and CDR2 SMNVEV (reference sequence). For the CDR3, the DNA is TGTGCCAGCAGCGACGACCGGTACGAGCAGTACTTC. This sequence encodes CASSDDRYEQYF.

This clonotype was counted between two and nine times. V usage is TRBV12-3 or TRBV12-4 and J usage is TRBJ2-1; D call uncertain. V lost 7 bases, J lost 6 bases, and 13 bases lay in between. This CDR3 contains 13 residues. CDR3 sequence reads: CASTSSWVNEQFF. The CDR3 coding sequence is TGTGCCAGCACTTCTTCATGGGTCAATGAGCAGTTCTTC.

The chain combines TRBV29-1 with TRBJ2-5, with D possibly being TRBD1 (6 bases). Germline CDR1 reads SQVTM; CDR2 reads ANQGSEA. This CDR3 contains 12 residues. The V gene lost 7 bases and the J gene lost 6 bases, with 15 bases spanning the gap. The CDR3 sequence is CSAERDIQTQYF. In nucleotides, the CDR3 is TGCAGCGCTGAGAGGGACATACAGACCCAGTACTTC.

This clonotype has a handful of counts. This sequence joins TRBV24-1 and TRBJ2-5; D possibly uses TRBD1 or TRBD2 (6 bases each). The V end was cut by 3 bases, the J end by 1 base, with 17 bases between. The CDR3 is 17 amino acids. CDR1 and CDR2 (germline): KGHDR, SFDVKD. The CDR3 is CATSDPHGGGPQETQYF. CDR3 coding DNA: TGTGCCACCAGTGATCCTCATGGTGGGGGGCCCCAAGAGACCCAGTACTTC.